Listed below are T cell receptor beta chains from one sample, sequenced in a study of cytomegalovirus exposure and HLA in healthy donors. Sequencing was performed with immunoSEQ multiplex PCR; in TCRdb, only in-frame clones are kept and a portion is missing. Of 75,000 to 100,000 clones listed, around 77% were seen once; the top ten hold approximately 3.5%. The sample taken for sequencing was PBMCs. These receptor sequences come from a man in his forties in good health and CMV-seronegative. The CDR3 runs from the conserved cysteine through the conserved F or W. The D gene is left open where the match is weak. Clone sizes are given selectively: once, few, many, or a class where the clone is expanded.

j_call	v_call	d_call	clone_size	cdr3_aa	cdr3_nt
TRBJ2-5	TRBV2	.	.	CASSEGQRAEETQYF	TGTGCCAGCAGTGAAGGTCAGCGGGCCGAAGAGACCCAGTACTTC
TRBJ2-1	TRBV4-2	.	.	CASSRLELYNEQFF	TGTGCCAGCAGCCGACTAGAACTCTACAATGAGCAGTTCTTC
TRBJ2-6	TRBV19	TRBD1	.	CASSRGTGSGSGANVLTF	TGTGCCAGTAGTAGGGGGACAGGGTCGGGGTCTGGGGCCAACGTCCTGACTTTC
TRBJ1-4	TRBV27	TRBD1	.	CASSLSGQGIEKLFF	TGTGCCAGCAGTTTATCGGGACAGGGGATTGAAAAACTGTTTTTT
TRBJ1-2	TRBV7-3	TRBD1	.	CASSAKGGVGVGYGYTF	TGTGCCAGCAGCGCAAAAGGGGGCGTGGGGGTGGGGTATGGCTACACCTTC
TRBJ2-1	TRBV9	.	once	CASNRGSPGLNEQFF	TGTGCCAGCAACCGAGGGAGCCCAGGACTCAATGAGCAGTTCTTC
TRBJ2-6	TRBV5-1	TRBD2	once	CASSLGTSGRGANVLTF	TGCGCCAGCAGCTTGGGGACTAGCGGAAGGGGTGCCAACGTCCTGACTTTC
TRBJ2-3	TRBV28	.	.	CASTSARDFTDTQYF	TGTGCCAGCACCTCGGCTAGAGACTTCACAGATACGCAGTATTTT
TRBJ2-7	TRBV27	TRBD2	.	CASSLLGTSGYEQYF	TGTGCCAGCAGTTTACTTGGGACTAGCGGCTACGAGCAGTACTTC
TRBJ2-7	TRBV6-1	.	.	CASGLGSTYEQYF	TGTGCCAGCGGGTTAGGGAGTACCTACGAGCAGTACTTC
TRBJ2-7	TRBV7-9	TRBD2	.	CASSQWRESYEQYF	TGTGCCAGCAGCCAATGGCGGGAGTCCTACGAGCAGTACTTC
TRBJ2-1	TRBV11-2	TRBD1	.	CASSLDMAGGYNEQFF	TGTGCCAGCAGCTTAGATATGGCAGGGGGCTACAATGAGCAGTTCTTC
TRBJ1-6	TRBV28	.	.	CASTAGQSPLHF	TGTGCCAGCACCGCAGGGCAATCACCCCTCCACTTT
TRBJ2-1	TRBV19	TRBD1	.	CASSADRGVNEQFF	TGTGCCAGTAGTGCCGACAGGGGGGTGAATGAGCAGTTCTTC
TRBJ2-1	TRBV19	TRBD2	.	CASSALAGGQNEQFF	TGTGCCAGTAGTGCCCTAGCGGGAGGGCAGAATGAGCAGTTCTTC
TRBJ2-1	TRBV27	TRBD1	few	CASSLDRGFYNEQFF	TGTGCCAGCAGTTTAGACAGGGGATTTTACAATGAGCAGTTCTTC
TRBJ2-3	TRBV5-5	TRBD1	.	CASSLPRTGGTDTQYF	TGTGCCAGCAGCTTACCGCGGACAGGGGGCACAGATACGCAGTATTTT
TRBJ1-1	TRBV10-2	.	.	CASSEKVAGNTEAFF	TGCGCCAGCAGTGAGAAGGTTGCAGGAAACACTGAAGCTTTCTTT
TRBJ1-5	TRBV9	TRBD1	.	CASSPGTDGNQPQHF	TGTGCCAGCAGCCCCGGGACAGATGGCAATCAGCCCCAGCATTTT
TRBJ2-1	TRBV19	TRBD2	.	CASSIRVGRSSGERNEQFF	TGTGCCAGTAGTATACGGGTTGGCAGGTCGAGCGGGGAGAGGAATGAGCAGTTCTTC
TRBJ1-3	TRBV6-1	.	once	CASSSQGAWDTIYF	TGTGCCAGCAGTTCGCAAGGGGCTTGGGACACCATATATTTT
TRBJ2-2	TRBV13	.	.	CASSDGTPNTGELFF	TGTGCCAGCAGCGACGGGACACCGAACACCGGGGAGCTGTTTTTT
TRBJ2-6	TRBV27	TRBD2	.	CASSSSGLGSGANVLTF	TGTGCCAGCAGCTCTAGCGGGTTAGGCTCTGGGGCCAACGTCCTGACTTTC
TRBJ2-3	TRBV10-1	.	.	CASSESGGVDTQYF	TGCGCCAGCAGTGAATCAGGAGGCGTAGATACGCAGTATTTT
TRBJ1-5	TRBV5-6	TRBD1	.	CASSSGDRFNQPQHF	TGTGCCAGCAGCTCGGGGGACAGGTTCAATCAGCCCCAGCATTTT
TRBJ1-5	TRBV28	.	.	CASSLSLSYQPQHF	TGTGCCAGCAGTTTAAGTCTATCCTATCAGCCCCAGCATTTT